This TCR beta chain was captured in a study of Graves' ophthalmopathy and Graves' hyperthyroidism. Study observations and caveats: The model predicted ophthalmopathy progression with 60% to 71% sensitivity and around 72% specificity.

RNA transcripts served as template for amplifying TCR beta CDR3 sequences. After a first-round RT-PCR with HTBI primers, a second-round multiplex PCR was run. One entry per CDR3 protein results from TCRdb running MiXCR on the multiplex PCR reads. The sample carries about 210,000 distinct CDR3 sequences, approximately 28% recorded once. The germline V and J ends were trimmed by 4 bases and 5 bases, with 11 bases remaining between them. The CDR3 is 14 amino acids. Germline-derived CDR1 and CDR2 are MDHEN and SYDVKM. For this clonotype: Its target is unknown.

The chain couples TRBV28 to TRBJ2-2; the D gene is possibly TRBD1 (5 bases). This TCR was sampled from a man aged 50 or older with Graves' ophthalmopathy. Sequenced sample: peripheral blood. CDR3 residues: CASSSDRPTGELFF. The CDR3 DNA follows: TGTGCCAGCAGTTCTGACAGACCGACCGGGGAGCTGTTTTTT.